Below, 27 T cell receptor beta chains from the same sample are listed, as sequenced in a study of T-cell reconstitution after alpha-beta-depleted transplantation in children. Unique molecular identifiers featured in how the TCRbeta library was prepared. From the PCR reads, TCRdb called clonotypes with MiXCR, one entry per CDR3 protein. The sample has around 490,000 distinct CDR3 sequences, about an eighth seen once. Sequenced here: PBMCs, mostly from graft donor cells, sampled 180 days after TCRalphabeta/CD19-depleted stem cell transplant. Receptor source: a female patient aged 2-9 years who had a stem cell transplant for aplastic anemia, so the T cells may come from the graft donor.

This clonotype was seen more than once but under ten times. The chain links TRBV18 to TRBJ1-1, with D unclear. V lost 0 bases and J 8 bases, leaving 13 bases between the germline ends. From germline, CDR1 is KGHSH and CDR2 LQKENI. CDR3 length equals 14 residues. This chain's CDR3 is CASSPPIALKEAFF. The CDR3 DNA follows: TGTGCCAGCTCACCACCGATAGCCCTAAAAGAAGCTTTCTTT.

The rearrangement links TRBV7-9 to TRBJ2-1; TRBD1 matches at 10 bases. Germline values: CDR1 SEHNR, CDR2 FQNEAQ (reference sequence). The CDR3 contains 15 residues. V lost 6 bases and J lost 10; bases outside the gene matches: 12. CDR3 DNA: TGTGCCAGCAGTTACCCGGGGACAGGGGACAGGGAGCAGTTCTTC. Translation gives CASSYPGTGDREQFF.

This clonotype has only a few counts. The chain is built from TRBV6-1 and TRBJ2-1; 9 positions agree with TRBD2. The CDR3 is made up of 16 amino acids. Looked up from germline, CDR1 is MNHNS and CDR2 is SASEGT. Unmatched junction bases numbered 12, after V lost 5 bases and J lost 7 bases. CDR3 protein: CASSPHTWREGNEQFF. Written as DNA, the CDR3 is TGTGCCAGCAGTCCCCACACTTGGCGGGAGGGAAATGAGCAGTTCTTC.

This clonotype was seen only a few times. The chain recombines TRBV5-1 with TRBJ1-5; tentative D call: TRBD1 (6 bases). From germline, CDR1 is SGHRS and CDR2 YFSETQ. V lost 4 bases and J 6 bases, leaving 17 bases between the germline ends. The CDR3 runs 15 residues. CDR3 protein: CASSVQGGPSQPQHF. In DNA, the CDR3 is TGCGCCAGCAGCGTACAGGGTGGTCCGAGTCAGCCCCAGCATTTT.

The chain uses TRBV7-9 and TRBJ2-7; D gene ambiguous. This CDR3 is 14 amino acids long. Per germline, CDR1 SEHNR and CDR2 FQNEAQ (reference sequence). The germline V and J ends were trimmed by 6 bases and 7 bases, with 19 bases remaining between them. The DNA for the CDR3 is TGTGCCAGCAGATCCGACGTATACCTCGGAGAGCAGTACTTC. It yields the protein CASRSDVYLGEQYF. Full variable domain (remainder filled in from reference TRBV7-9 and TRBJ2-7): DTGVSQNPRHKITKRGQNVTFRCDPISEHNRLYWYRQTLGQGPEFLTYFQNEAQLEKSRLLSDRFSAERPKGSFSTLEIQRTEQGDSAMYLCASRSDVYLGEQYFGPGTRLTVT.

The V call is TRBV7-8, the J call TRBJ2-7, with 7 positions matching TRBD1. The CDR3 totals 15 residues. The germline gives CDR1 SGHVS, CDR2 FQNEAQ. Trimming took 6 bases from V and 8 from J; bases not matched to a gene: 16. DNA for the CDR3: TGTGCCAGCAGTATATCTCGGGACAGCCTTTCCCAGCAGTACGTC. It encodes CASSISRDSLSQQYV.

The genes are TRBV21-1 and TRBJ2-5. TRBV21-1 is noted as a pseudogene. CDR3 size: 13 residues. The CDR3 DNA reads as TGTGCCAGCAGCAAAGGCAACCAAGAGACCCAGTACTTC. Translation gives CASSKGNQETQYF.

This clonotype has more than one count but fewer than ten. The rearrangement uses TRBV20-1 and TRBJ2-5; 8 nucleotides line up with TRBD2. J gave up 3 bases and V 0 bases, and 3 bases lay outside the gene matches. CDR1 and CDR2 (germline): DFQATT, SNEGSKA (reference sequence). The length of the CDR3 is 14 residues. DNA for the CDR3: TGCAGTGCTAGAGATCTTAGCGGGAAAGAGACCCAGTACTTC. It codes for CSARDLSGKETQYF.

This chain uses TRBV19 with TRBJ2-1, with D tentatively TRBD2 (6 bases). The ends were cut back, 11 bases at V and 0 bases at J, with 11 bases in the middle. CDR3 length: 13 amino acids. Germline V gives CDR1 LNHDA, CDR2 SQIVND (reference sequence). CDR3 DNA: TGTGCCTCCCGAGCGGGCTCCTACAATGAGCAGTTCTTC. Encoded protein: CASRAGSYNEQFF.

In this sample, this clonotype turned up a few times. This chain joins TRBV7-2 and TRBJ1-1; TRBD1 agrees at 7 bases. Trimming removed 1 base from V and 2 bases from J; junction bases left unmatched: 7. CDR3 length: 16 amino acids. Germline CDR1 and CDR2: SGHTA and FQGNSA. CDR3 region: CASSLGDRRFNTEAFF. For the CDR3, the DNA is TGTGCCAGCAGCTTAGGGGACAGAAGGTTCAACACTGAAGCTTTCTTT.

This clonotype has just a few counts. J is TRBJ2-7 and V is TRBV7-9, with 12 bases aligning to TRBD1. J lost 7 bases, V lost 4 bases, and 5 bases had no gene match. The germline CDR1 and CDR2 sequences are SEHNR and FQNEAQ (reference sequence). CDR3 size: 14 residues. CDR3 in amino acids: CASSSGQGAGEQYF. DNA of the CDR3: TGTGCCAGCAGCTCGGGACAGGGGGCTGGGGAGCAGTACTTC. The complete variable domain, with remaining parts taken from reference TRBV7-9 and TRBJ2-7, reads DTGVSQNPRHKITKRGQNVTFRCDPISEHNRLYWYRQTLGQGPEFLTYFQNEAQLEKSRLLSDRFSAERPKGSFSTLEIQRTEQGDSAMYLCASSSGQGAGEQYFGPGTRLTVT.

The chain employs TRBV20-1 and TRBJ2-5, with 10 positions matching TRBD2. The CDR3 runs to 16 residues. V shed 1 base and J 1 base; nucleotides not matched to a gene: 6. Germline lookup yields CDR1 DFQATT and CDR2 SNEGSKA (reference sequence). The DNA of the CDR3 is TGCAGTGCTAGAGCCCGGACTAGCGGTGGCCAAGAGACCCAGTACTTC. The encoded protein is CSARARTSGGQETQYF.

V and J are TRBV9 and TRBJ2-5, with a tentative D call TRBD1 (5 bases). Germline-derived CDR1 and CDR2 are SGDLS and YYNGEE. The CDR3 spans 13 residues. V lost 2 bases and J lost 3, with 8 bases in between. CDR3: CASSVGHKETQYF. CDR3 nucleotides: TGTGCCAGCAGCGTCGGACACAAAGAGACCCAGTACTTC.

In this sample, this clonotype turned up a few times. The chain recombines TRBV28 with TRBJ2-5; D ambiguous. CDR1 MDHEN and CDR2 SYDVKM come from the germline V gene. The CDR3 sequence is 13 residues long. V lost 3 bases and J 3 bases, leaving 8 bases between the germline ends. The CDR3 DNA is TGTGCCAGCAGTTTTCAGACAAAAGAGACCCAGTACTTC. It translates to CASSFQTKETQYF.

This clonotype was seen a handful of times. The chain combines TRBV27 with TRBJ1-1; D remains ambiguous. CDR1 is MNHEY and CDR2 is SMNVEV in the germline V gene (reference sequence). The V and J ends lost 5 bases and 1 base respectively, with 11 bases between them. The length of the CDR3 is 14 residues. This chain's CDR3 is CASSSSRTNTEAFF. The CDR3 DNA reads as TGTGCCAGCAGTAGCTCGAGGACGAACACTGAAGCTTTCTTT.

This clonotype was counted between two and nine times. V and J are TRBV5-1 and TRBJ2-3, with TRBD1 matching over 8 bases. The trim removed 1 base at V and 4 bases at J, leaving 2 bases unmatched. This CDR3 is 14 amino acids long. Germline V gene sequence: CDR1 SGHRS, CDR2 YFSETQ. CDR3 region: CASSLKQGADTQYF. The CDR3 nucleotides read TGCGCCAGCAGCTTGAAACAGGGGGCAGATACGCAGTATTTT. The full variable domain, completed using reference TRBV5-1 and TRBJ2-3, is KAGVTQTPRYLIKTRGQQVTLSCSPISGHRSVSWYQQTPGQGLQFLFEYFSETQRNKGNFPGRFSGRQFSNSRSEMNVSTLELGDSALYLCASSLKQGADTQYFGPGTRLTVL.

This clonotype was seen a few times. The V and J genes are TRBV10-3 and TRBJ2-1; D ambiguous. Trimming took off 4 bases at V and 5 bases at J, with 9 bases between the two ends. This CDR3 is built from 13 residues. Germline V CDR1 and CDR2: ENHRY, SYGVKD. The CDR3 DNA sequence: TGTGCCATCAGTGCCCAAGTGGACAATGAGCAGTTCTTC. It translates to CAISAQVDNEQFF.

The chain uses TRBV29-1 and TRBJ2-1; D call uncertain. The CDR3 covers 13 residues. V dropped 6 bases and J dropped 4 bases, with 13 bases sitting between them. Germline-derived CDR1 and CDR2 are SQVTM and ANQGSEA. CDR3 residues: CSVPRFLYNEQFF. CDR3 bases: TGCAGCGTCCCGCGTTTCCTATACAATGAGCAGTTCTTC.

The J gene is TRBJ1-1, the V gene TRBV30, with a weak D call TRBD1 (6 bases). The CDR3 loop spans 16 amino acids. The V gene lost 2 bases and the J gene lost 1 base, with 17 bases spanning the gap. Germline values: CDR1 GTSNPN, CDR2 SVGIG (reference sequence). The CDR3 sequence is CAWSFRIRDTNTEAFF. In DNA form, the CDR3 reads TGTGCCTGGAGTTTTAGAATCCGGGACACGAACACTGAAGCTTTCTTT.

The chain links TRBV2 to TRBJ2-2, with TRBD1 matching 7 bases. CDR3 length: 14 residues. V dropped 6 bases and J dropped 3; count of bases not matched to a gene: 4. CDR1 is SNHLY, CDR2 FYNNEI, per germline. The CDR3 region has the DNA TGTGCCAGCAGAGCAGGGGGTGACACCGGGGAGCTGTTTTTT. This encodes CASRAGGDTGELFF.

The genes are TRBV15 and TRBJ2-4; perhaps TRBD1 as D (6 bases). CDR1 and CDR2 (germline): LNHNV, YYDKDF (reference sequence). V lost 0 bases, J lost 12 bases, and 15 bases lay in between. The CDR3 length is 14 residues. CDR3 residues: CATSRDRGLGSQYF. The CDR3 coding sequence is TGTGCCACCAGCAGAGACAGGGGCCTCGGCAGTCAGTACTTC.

In its sample, this clonotype was seen a few times. The chain combines TRBV12-3 or TRBV12-4 with TRBJ2-1; 8 bases map to TRBD2. V lost 3 bases to trimming and J lost 2 bases; unmatched junction nucleotides: 3. This CDR3 is 15 amino acids long. This chain's CDR3 is CASSLGLGAYNEQFF. The CDR3 nucleotides are TGTGCCAGCAGTTTGGGACTAGGGGCCTACAATGAGCAGTTCTTC.

The gene calls are TRBV29-1 and TRBJ2-7; maybe TRBD1 (6 bases). V lost 0 bases and J 3 bases, leaving 21 bases between the germline ends. The CDR3 extends over 17 amino acids. Per the germline V gene, CDR1 is SQVTM and CDR2 is ANQGSEA. In DNA, the CDR3 is TGCAGCGTTGAAGATTTCCCCAAAACAGGGACGTACTACGAGCAGTACGTC. This encodes CSVEDFPKTGTYYEQYV.

This clonotype was observed a handful of times. The J gene is TRBJ1-6, the V gene TRBV5-1; no definite D call. The V gene's germline CDR1 is SGHRS and CDR2 YFSETQ. This CDR3 spans 14 amino acids. V was shortened by 7 bases and J by 6 bases, with 14 bases between the two germline ends. CDR3 in DNA: TGCGCCAGCGGGCTCTCAGGTTTTAATTCACCCCTCCACTTT. This translates into CASGLSGFNSPLHF.

In this sample, this clonotype turned up a few times. The V call is TRBV5-1, the J call TRBJ1-2; D perhaps matches TRBD1 (6 bases). The germline V gene has CDR1 SGHRS and CDR2 YFSETQ. V was clipped by 3 bases and J by 2 bases, with 11 bases between them. The CDR3 covers 14 residues. CDR3 amino acids: CASSSFTGNYGYTF. For the CDR3, the DNA is TGCGCCAGCAGCTCCTTTACAGGGAACTATGGCTACACCTTC.

The chain recombines TRBV12-3 or TRBV12-4 with TRBJ2-1; maybe TRBD2 (6 bases). This CDR3 has 15 residues. The V end was cut by 7 bases, the J end by 9 bases, with 22 bases between. CDR3 residues: CASNGAGISSFEQFF. The CDR3 nucleotides are TGTGCCAGCAACGGGGCGGGGATTTCATCGTTTGAGCAGTTCTTC.

This chain links TRBV7-8 with TRBJ2-1; D uncertain. Trimming removed 0 bases from V and 2 bases from J, with 14 bases in between. The germline V gene encodes CDR1 SGHVS and CDR2 FQNEAQ. This CDR3 has 17 amino acids. The CDR3 spells CASSLALSLPPYNEQFF. CDR3 nucleotide sequence: TGTGCCAGCAGCTTAGCGCTTTCCCTCCCCCCCTACAATGAGCAGTTCTTC.